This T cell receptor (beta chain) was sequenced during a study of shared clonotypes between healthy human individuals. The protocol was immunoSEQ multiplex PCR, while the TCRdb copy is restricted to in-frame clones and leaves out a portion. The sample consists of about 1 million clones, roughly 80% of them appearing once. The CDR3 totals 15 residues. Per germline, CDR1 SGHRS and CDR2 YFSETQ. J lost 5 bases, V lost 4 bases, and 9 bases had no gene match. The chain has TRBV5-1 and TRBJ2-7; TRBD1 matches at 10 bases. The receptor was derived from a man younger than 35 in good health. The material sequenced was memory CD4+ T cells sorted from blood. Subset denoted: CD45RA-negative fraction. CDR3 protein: CASSPTGGRRDEQYF. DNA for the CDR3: TGCGCCAGCAGCCCGACAGGGGGCCGTAGGGACGAGCAGTACTTC.